Below, 17 T cell receptor beta chains from the same sample are listed, as sequenced in a study of spatial heterogeneity in lung cancer. Time point reported: blood at routine non-recurrence follow-up after resection. TCRdb reprocessed the 5' RACE reads via MiXCR and lists one record per CDR3 protein. The sample comprises 2,500 to 3,500 distinct CDR3 sequences, around 52% of which are singletons, and 2.5% to 4% rests with the top ten. Sample: PBMCs, taken at follow-up. The receptors shown here come from a male donor with early-stage non-small cell lung cancer.

Turning to this clonotype: The library was prepared for alpha chains; this beta chain is a stray read, so its frequency means little. J is TRBJ2-5 and V is TRBV7-9, with 7 bases that match TRBD2. This CDR3 region has 14 residues. From germline, CDR1 is SEHNR and CDR2 FQNEAQ (reference sequence). V shed 11 bases and J 2 bases; nucleotides not matched to a gene: 11. The CDR3 sequence: CAARRLAAQETQYF. The CDR3 nucleotides are TGTGCCGCCCGGAGGCTAGCGGCACAAGAGACCCAGTACTTC. Drawing the rest from reference TRBV7-9 and TRBJ2-5, the complete variable domain is DTGVSQNPRHKITKRGQNVTFRCDPISEHNRLYWYRQTLGQGPEFLTYFQNEAQLEKSRLLSDRFSAERPKGSFSTLEIQRTEQGDSAMYLCAARRLAAQETQYFGPGTRLLVL.

Of note for this clonotype: With the library built for alpha chains, this beta chain is off target and its frequency is not meaningful. The chain joins TRBV20-1 to TRBJ2-7; D not resolved. Trimming removed 0 bases at V and 6 bases at J, with 15 bases between. The CDR3 sequence is 14 residues long. Germline CDR1 reads DFQATT; CDR2 reads SNEGSKA (reference sequence). The CDR3 reads CSARDSNWIAEQYF. The CDR3 DNA follows: TGCAGTGCTAGAGATAGCAATTGGATTGCCGAGCAGTACTTC.

A word on this clonotype: The size of this beta chain means little, since it is a stray read in a library made for alpha chains. J is TRBJ1-6 and V is TRBV13; 11 bases agree with TRBD1. Germline assignment: CDR1 PRHDT and CDR2 FYEKMQ (reference sequence). CDR3 length equals 15 residues. The V segment lost 5 bases and the J segment 8 bases; nucleotides outside the gene matches: 5. The CDR3 DNA reads TGTGCCAGCAGCCCCAGGACAGGGGGCGATTCACCCCTCCACTTT. Amino acid sequence: CASSPRTGGDSPLHF.

Notes on this clonotype: This beta chain is an off-target read within a library intended for alpha chains, so its frequency means little. This sequence joins TRBV19 and TRBJ2-5; the D gene is possibly TRBD1 (6 bases). Germline-derived CDR1 and CDR2 are LNHDA and SQIVND (reference sequence). The CDR3 is 13 residues long. The V end lost 6 bases, the J end lost 3 bases, and 11 bases lay between the germline ends. CDR3 DNA: TGTGCCAGTAGGACGACAGGAGAAGAGACCCAGTACTTC. As protein: CASRTTGEETQYF. Combining the CDR3 with reference TRBV19 and TRBJ2-5 gives the whole variable domain DGGITQSPKYLFRKEGQNVTLSCEQNLNHDAMYWYRQDPGQGLRLIYYSQIVNDFQKGDIAEGYSVSREKKESFPLTVTSAQKNPTAFYLCASRTTGEETQYFGPGTRLLVL.

Regarding this clonotype: A library made for alpha chains picked up this beta chain off target, so its size means little. This chain uses TRBV6-2 or TRBV6-3 with TRBJ1-1; the D is unclear. The CDR3 covers 13 residues. Per germline, CDR1 MNHEY and CDR2 SVGEGT. Deletions cut 4 bases from V and 5 bases from J, with 11 bases between. CDR3 nucleotide sequence: TGTGCCAGCAGTTCCACCGTGCGGACTGAAGCTTTCTTT. It specifies CASSSTVRTEAFF.

Turning to this clonotype: With the library built for alpha chains, this beta chain is off target and its frequency is not meaningful. The chain employs TRBV5-4 and TRBJ2-7, with D possibly being TRBD2 (6 bases). CDR3 length: 14 residues. Trimming took off 0 bases at V and 2 bases at J, with 9 bases between the two ends. The germline gives CDR1 SGHNT, CDR2 YYREEE (reference sequence). CDR3 in DNA: TGTGCCAGCAGCTTGGAGGAGGGGACCTACGAGCAGTACTTC. Protein: CASSLEEGTYEQYF.

Comment on this clonotype: This beta chain slipped into a library made for alpha chains as a stray read, so its size is not meaningful. The V call is TRBV7-2, the J call TRBJ2-2, with D unclear. Germline lookup yields CDR1 SGHTA and CDR2 FQGNSA. The V and J ends lost 4 bases and 2 bases respectively, with 11 bases between them. This CDR3 has 15 amino acids. The DNA for the CDR3 is TGTGCCAGCAGCTCTGGACCGCTCAACACCGGGGAGCTGTTTTTT. This translates into CASSSGPLNTGELFF. Using reference TRBV7-2 and TRBJ2-2 for the parts outside the CDR3, the full variable domain is GAGVSQSPSNKVTEKGKDVELRCDPISGHTALYWYRQSLGQGLEFLIYFQGNSAPDKSGLPSDRFSAERTGGSVSTLTIQRTQQEDSAVYLCASSSGPLNTGELFFGEGSRLTVL.

A word on this clonotype: This beta chain is a stray read from a library made for alpha chains; its abundance is not meaningful. The chain has TRBV4-3 and TRBJ2-7; TRBD1 is a possible D gene (5 bases). The germline gives CDR1 LGHNA, CDR2 YSLEER. Trimming left V 3 bases short and J 6 bases short, with 12 bases between. The CDR3 contains 13 residues. The CDR3 protein is CASSHTDRGEQYF. The CDR3 region has the DNA TGCGCCAGCAGCCATACAGATAGGGGCGAGCAGTACTTC.

This clonotype was detected a few times. This beta chain appears as a stray read in a library generated for alpha chains; its size is not informative. This chain joins TRBV6-5 and TRBJ2-1; TRBD1 matches 7 bases. The CDR3 is 17 residues long. Looked up from germline, CDR1 is MNHEY and CDR2 is SVGAGI. V lost 5 bases to trimming and J lost 0 bases; unmatched junction nucleotides: 10. In DNA form, the CDR3 reads TGTGCCAGCAGTCAGGGATCACAGGGGAGCTCCTACAATGAGCAGTTCTTC. The encoded protein is CASSQGSQGSSYNEQFF.

On this clonotype: This beta chain slipped into a library made for alpha chains as a stray read, so its size is not meaningful. The chain links TRBV7-8 to TRBJ2-3; 8 nucleotides align to TRBD2. V was clipped by 5 bases and J by 4 bases; unmatched bases: 8. This CDR3 is 15 amino acids long. CDR1 and CDR2 from the germline V gene are SGHVS and FQNEAQ. CDR3 in DNA: TGTGCCAGCAGCCTAACCGGGAGGGCCCCAGATACGCAGTATTTT. Encoded protein: CASSLTGRAPDTQYF.

The table lists this clonotype with a count of one. Since it is a stray read in a library aimed at alpha chains, this beta chain has a size that is not meaningful. V is TRBV19 and J is TRBJ2-5, with 8 nucleotides matching TRBD2. The J segment lost 5 bases and the V segment lost 6 bases, leaving 5 bases of the junction unmatched. CDR3 length: 13 amino acids. CDR1 is LNHDA, CDR2 SQIVND, per germline (reference sequence). This CDR3 is CASSPRGGETQYF. The CDR3, as DNA: TGTGCCAGTAGCCCCCGCGGGGGGGAGACCCAGTACTTC.

Points on this clonotype: This beta chain appears as a stray read in a library generated for alpha chains; its size is not informative. V gene TRBV7-2 combines with J gene TRBJ2-7, with D perhaps matching TRBD2 (7 bases). CDR3 size: 16 residues. The germline V gene encodes CDR1 SGHTA and CDR2 FQGNSA. Trimming cost V 1 base and J 0 bases, with 13 bases left between them. CDR3 DNA: TGTGCCAGCAGCTTAGAAAGGGGGGGCAGCTCCTACGAGCAGTACTTC. Its protein is CASSLERGGSSYEQYF.

Remarks on this clonotype: This beta chain is off target for a library built for alpha chains, so its abundance means little. The chain employs TRBV20-1 and TRBJ2-1, with D perhaps TRBD1 or TRBD2 (5 bases each). Germline CDR1 DFQATT, CDR2 SNEGSKA (reference sequence). With 2 bases removed from V and 4 bases from J, the gap between germline ends came to 12 bases. The CDR3 spans 14 residues. In nucleotides, the CDR3 is TGCAGTGCTAGAACGGGGCAGGGTTACAATGAGCAGTTCTTC. Residues: CSARTGQGYNEQFF.

Comment on this clonotype: As an off-target read in a library built for alpha chains, this beta chain has a frequency of little significance. This chain connects TRBV29-1 to TRBJ2-3; tentative D call: TRBD2 (5 bases). Germline V gene data show CDR1 as SQVTM and CDR2 as ANQGSEA. The CDR3 extends over 11 amino acids. DNA for the CDR3: TGCACCGTAGCGACATCAGATACGCAGTATTTT. Protein sequence: CTVATSDTQYF.

On this clonotype: As an off-target read in a library built for alpha chains, this beta chain has a frequency of little significance. This CDR3 is CASSASGTAGGKTQYF. The CDR3 DNA sequence: TGTGCCAGCAGCGCCTCAGGGACAGCCGGTGGGAAGACCCAGTACTTC. The chain combines TRBV7-9 with TRBJ2-5, with 7 bases lining up with TRBD1. Looked up from germline, CDR1 is SEHNR and CDR2 is FQNEAQ (reference sequence). V was clipped by 5 bases and J by 6 bases; unmatched bases: 15. The CDR3 runs to 16 residues.

The sample holds a few counts of this clonotype. The size of this beta chain means little, since it is a stray read in a library made for alpha chains. The rearrangement links TRBV29-1 to TRBJ2-3; D unclear. The germline V gene encodes CDR1 SQVTM and CDR2 ANQGSEA. V lost 7 bases, J lost 2 bases, and 10 bases lay in between. The CDR3 has 12 amino acids. CDR3 nucleotide sequence: TGCAGCGCCGGAGCCTTCACAGATACGCAGTATTTT. This translates into CSAGAFTDTQYF.

A remark on this clonotype: The library was designed around alpha chains, so this beta chain is a stray read whose abundance carries little weight. CDR3 loop: CASNSQGARKGVGYDEQFF. CDR3 sequence (DNA): TGCGCCAGCAATTCTCAGGGGGCTCGCAAAGGGGTCGGATATGATGAGCAGTTCTTC. This rearrangement joins TRBV5-1 to TRBJ2-1; 8 bases map to TRBD1. Germline assignment: CDR1 SGHRS and CDR2 YFSETQ. This CDR3 has 19 amino acids. J gave up 8 bases and V 6 bases, and 25 bases lay outside the gene matches.